The clone carrying this T cell receptor beta chain is termed medium-sized (0.01 to 0.1%). Its antigen is unidentified. V lost 4 bases and J 2 bases, leaving 9 bases between the germline ends. From germline, CDR1 is SGHRS and CDR2 YFSETQ. This CDR3 spans 13 amino acids. The data were taken from a study of CD8 T cells in ankylosing spondylitis. Points from the study as a whole: A number of the motif variants had already been described in reactive arthritis synovial fluid and blood. Clones linked with disease were CD8+ and fairly uncommon in the peripheral blood. Disease-associated clones were reportedly significantly overrepresented in matched ankylosing spondylitis synovial fluid.

The authors made TCR beta libraries by quantitative 5'-RACE with molecular barcodes. TCRdb re-analysed the 5' RACE reads in MiXCR, keeping a single row per CDR3 protein. The sample records tens of thousands of distinct CDR3 sequences, 6.5% to 9% being singletons. This chain joins TRBV5-1 and TRBJ2-5; D might be TRBD1 (6 bases). The clonotype originates from a male donor with ankylosing spondylitis or in good health (not recorded which). The sample comprised blood, either unsorted or a sorted T cell fraction (not recorded which). Here the CDR3 DNA reads TGCGCCAGCAGCGACAGGTTTCAAGAGACCCAGTACTTC. Residues: CASSDRFQETQYF.